Following are 27 T cell receptor beta chains from one sample sequenced in a study of T cell responses to AZD1222 COVID-19 vaccine. The repertoire was sequenced with immunoSEQ multiplex PCR; TCRdb's copy has only in-frame clones and lacks some. This sample has 84,000 or so clones, with 80% to 90% found just once. This specimen was peripheral blood, taken on day 0 of AZD1222 vaccination. These TCRs come from an adult in good health.

V and J are TRBV29-1 and TRBJ2-1; the D is unclear. CDR1 and CDR2 (germline): SQVTM, ANQGSEA. The CDR3 runs to 13 residues. V lost 4 bases and J 0 bases, leaving 7 bases between the germline ends. As DNA, the CDR3 is TGCAGCGTTGCTACTGACTCCTACAATGAGCAGTTCTTC. Its protein product is CSVATDSYNEQFF.

The DNA of the CDR3 is TGTGCCATCAGACGGGACAGGGGGACCAGCTCCTACGAGCAGTACTTC. It encodes CAIRRDRGTSSYEQYF. This chain uses TRBV10-3 with TRBJ2-7; 11 bases are a match to TRBD1. Trimming cost V 6 bases and J 0 bases; bases outside gene matches: 7. This CDR3 has 16 amino acids. Germline V gives CDR1 ENHRY, CDR2 SYGVKD.

This CDR3 reads CASSSGRGDTQYF. For the CDR3, the DNA is TGTGCCAGCTCCTCCGGCCGGGGAGATACGCAGTATTTT. The genes are TRBV5-4 and TRBJ2-3; TRBD2 is a possible D gene (5 bases). Germline V gives CDR1 SGHNT, CDR2 YYREEE (reference sequence). This CDR3 region has 13 residues. Trimming pared 7 bases from V and 5 bases from J, leaving 14 bases between.

The chain uses TRBV29-1 and TRBJ2-7, with 8 bases lining up with TRBD1. CDR1 is SQVTM and CDR2 is ANQGSEA in the germline V gene. The ends lost 7 bases at V and 3 bases at J; junction bases unmatched: 5. This CDR3 is 12 amino acids long. The chain's CDR3 is CSAGTGYYEQYF. The CDR3 bases are TGCAGCGCCGGGACAGGATACTACGAGCAGTACTTC.

This clone was found a few times. J is TRBJ1-1 and V is TRBV5-1; D is unresolved. V lost 1 base, J lost 5 bases, and 12 bases lay in between. The CDR3 spans 14 residues. Germline V gene data show CDR1 as SGHRS and CDR2 as YFSETQ. The CDR3 bases are TGCGCCAGCAGCTTGTGGTCGGCTAAAACTGAAGCTTTCTTT. It yields the protein CASSLWSAKTEAFF.

The chain is built from TRBV7-2 and TRBJ1-5, with 9 positions matching TRBD1. The trim removed 4 bases at V and 7 bases at J, leaving 5 bases unmatched. This CDR3 region has 14 residues. Germline CDR1 and CDR2: SGHTA and FQGNSA. The CDR3 DNA reads TGTGCCAGCAGCTCCGACAGGGGGGGCCAGCCCCAGCATTTT. It codes for CASSSDRGGQPQHF.

The rearrangement uses TRBV6-5 and TRBJ2-7; 9 bases line up with TRBD1. Germline loops: CDR1 MNHEY, CDR2 SVGAGI. V lost 5 bases to trimming and J lost 5 bases; unmatched junction nucleotides: 1. This CDR3 region has 12 residues. The CDR3 spells CASSRTGDEQYF. The CDR3 DNA sequence: TGTGCCAGCAGTCGGACAGGGGACGAGCAGTACTTC.

The chain couples TRBV27 to TRBJ2-2; D ambiguous. The CDR3 consists of 12 residues. The germline gives CDR1 MNHEY, CDR2 SMNVEV (reference sequence). Trimming took off 3 bases at V and 4 bases at J, with 3 bases between the two ends. CDR3 amino acids: CASSLATGELFF. CDR3 DNA sequence: TGTGCCAGCAGTTTGGCCACCGGGGAGCTGTTTTTT.

The gene calls are TRBV5-1 and TRBJ2-1; D unresolved. With 1 base removed from V and 6 bases from J, the gap between germline ends came to 11 bases. The CDR3 runs to 14 residues. Germline lookup yields CDR1 SGHRS and CDR2 YFSETQ. CDR3 loop: CASSLSADFNEQFF. CDR3 DNA sequence: TGCGCCAGCAGCTTGTCGGCTGATTTCAATGAGCAGTTCTTC.

The genes are TRBV6-5 and TRBJ1-1; 8 positions agree with TRBD1. CDR1 is MNHEY, CDR2 SVGAGI, per germline. This CDR3 spans 13 amino acids. After removal of 2 bases from V and 9 bases from J, the junction contained 5 bases not matched to a gene. In DNA, the CDR3 is TGTGCCAGCAGTTACGGGAGACAGGGGCAAGCTTTCTTT. Translating it yields CASSYGRQGQAFF.

The rearrangement uses TRBV2 and TRBJ2-1; D call uncertain. The CDR3 consists of 11 residues. Germline V lookup: CDR1 SNHLY, CDR2 FYNNEI. Trimming removed 4 bases from V and 7 bases from J, with 5 bases in between. CDR3 nucleotides: TGTGCCAGCAGTGGGGCTAATGAGCAGTTCTTC. Its translation is CASSGANEQFF. The whole variable domain, remainder taken from reference TRBV2 and TRBJ2-1, is EPEVTQTPSHQVTQMGQEVILRCVPISNHLYFYWYRQILGQKVEFLVSFYNNEISEKSEIFDDQFSVERPDGSNFTLKIRSTKLEDSAMYFCASSGANEQFFGPGTRLTVL.

V gene TRBV9 combines with J gene TRBJ2-7; D uncertain. The CDR3 length is 15 residues. The V end was cut by 1 base, the J end by 3 bases, with 14 bases between. Per the germline V gene, CDR1 is SGDLS and CDR2 is YYNGEE. The CDR3 region is CASSVTSGTDYEQYF. CDR3 sequence (DNA): TGTGCCAGCAGCGTAACCAGTGGTACCGACTACGAGCAGTACTTC.

The J gene is TRBJ1-1, the V gene TRBV30; 7 positions match TRBD1. Trimming cost V 1 base and J 4 bases; bases outside gene matches: 3. Germline CDR1 GTSNPN, CDR2 SVGIG (reference sequence). This CDR3 region has 13 residues. The CDR3 DNA reads TGTGCCTGGAGTGGACAGGGTGGCACTGAAGCTTTCTTT. Its translation is CAWSGQGGTEAFF.

The chain employs TRBV12-3 or TRBV12-4 and TRBJ2-7; tentatively, D is TRBD1 (5 bases). The germline V and J ends were trimmed by 5 bases and 4 bases, with 12 bases remaining between them. This CDR3 is built from 13 residues. CDR3 protein: CASSGQMGYEQYF. The CDR3 DNA follows: TGTGCCAGCAGTGGACAAATGGGATACGAGCAGTACTTC.

This chain uses TRBV30 with TRBJ1-4; 7 bases map to TRBD1. Germline V gene lookup returns CDR1 GTSNPN and CDR2 SVGIG (reference sequence). The V and J ends lost 3 bases and 8 bases, in that order; junction bases with no gene match: 6. The CDR3 loop spans 13 amino acids. The CDR3 DNA follows: TGTGCCTGGAGATCAGGGGGTGAAGAAAAACTGTTTTTT. This encodes CAWRSGGEEKLFF. Drawing the rest from reference TRBV30 and TRBJ1-4, the complete variable domain is SQTIHQWPATLVQPVGSPLSLECTVEGTSNPNLYWYRQAAGRGLQLLFYSVGIGQISSEVPQNLSASRPQDRQFILSSKKLLLSDSGFYLCAWRSGGEEKLFFGSGTQLSVL.

V gene TRBV29-1 combines with J gene TRBJ2-1; maybe TRBD2 (5 bases). From germline, CDR1 is SQVTM and CDR2 ANQGSEA. The CDR3 runs 13 residues. V lost 0 bases and J 13 bases, leaving 16 bases between the germline ends. This CDR3 reads CSVEEKLGVKQFF. The CDR3 coding sequence is TGCAGCGTTGAAGAGAAACTAGGAGTTAAACAGTTCTTC.

This clone has a handful of counts. The chain carries TRBV2 and TRBJ1-1; D is undetermined. With 6 bases removed from V and 1 base from J, the gap between germline ends came to 12 bases. This CDR3 has 14 amino acids. CDR1 is SNHLY and CDR2 is FYNNEI in the germline V gene. The CDR3, as DNA: TGTGCCAGCAGCGACATTCGGCGGAACACTGAAGCTTTCTTT. This codes for CASSDIRRNTEAFF.

The chain joins TRBV7-9 to TRBJ2-1; 8 bases are shared with TRBD1. Trimming at V came to 1 base and at J to 3 bases, leaving 8 bases not matched to a gene. Germline CDR1 is SEHNR and CDR2 is FQNEAQ (reference sequence). The CDR3 totals 17 residues. The CDR3 spells CASSLVVQGASYNEQFF. The CDR3 bases are TGTGCCAGCAGCTTAGTGGTGCAGGGGGCCAGCTACAATGAGCAGTTCTTC.

The gene calls are TRBV19 and TRBJ2-3; tentatively, D is TRBD1 (6 bases). Germline V gene lookup returns CDR1 LNHDA and CDR2 SQIVND (reference sequence). V was clipped by 7 bases and J by 3 bases, with 8 bases between them. The CDR3 consists of 12 residues. CDR3 residues: CASKQGTDTQYF. CDR3 in DNA: TGTGCCAGTAAACAGGGAACAGATACGCAGTATTTT.

The chain is built from TRBV30 and TRBJ1-5; D possibly corresponds to TRBD1 (5 bases). The V and J ends lost 2 bases and 5 bases respectively, with 13 bases between them. Germline V gives CDR1 GTSNPN, CDR2 SVGIG (reference sequence). CDR3 length equals 14 residues. In DNA form, the CDR3 reads TGTGCCTGGAGTCGAAACCAGGGATATCAGCCCCAGCATTTT. Amino acid sequence: CAWSRNQGYQPQHF.

The J gene is TRBJ2-7, the V gene TRBV29-1; a possible D gene is TRBD1 (6 bases). The V and J ends lost 8 bases and 5 bases respectively, with 13 bases between them. This CDR3 comprises 11 residues. The V gene's germline CDR1 is SQVTM and CDR2 ANQGSEA. The CDR3 loop is CSFWGPNEQYF. The CDR3 region has the DNA TGCAGCTTTTGGGGGCCCAACGAGCAGTACTTC.

V and J are TRBV21-1 and TRBJ2-2. TRBV21-1 is termed a pseudogene. The CDR3 contains 14 residues. CDR3 nucleotides: TGTGCCAGCAGCAAGGACGGGAACACCGGGGAGCTGTTTTTT. It yields the protein CASSKDGNTGELFF.

This chain joins TRBV28 and TRBJ1-5; 7 bases fit TRBD1. This CDR3 spans 15 amino acids. Germline-derived CDR1 and CDR2 are MDHEN and SYDVKM. Unmatched junction bases numbered 11, after V lost 7 bases and J lost 5 bases. The CDR3 here is CASTVIGQGDQPQHF. Written as DNA, the CDR3 is TGTGCCAGCACCGTCATTGGGCAGGGGGATCAGCCCCAGCATTTT.

The J gene is TRBJ1-3, the V gene TRBV5-1; D unclear. The CDR3 is made up of 13 amino acids. V lost 2 bases, J lost 0 bases, and 3 bases lay in between. Germline V gene sequence: CDR1 SGHRS, CDR2 YFSETQ. The CDR3 nucleotides read TGCGCCAGCAGCTTCAGCTCTGGAAACACCATATATTTT. The encoded protein is CASSFSSGNTIYF.

This rearrangement joins TRBV19 to TRBJ1-2; unclear D gene. CDR1 LNHDA and CDR2 SQIVND come from the germline V gene (reference sequence). The length of the CDR3 is 14 residues. Trimming removed 3 bases at V and 5 bases at J, with 13 bases between. CDR3 bases: TGTGCCAGTAGTATCCCCCAGCAGGCGTATGGCTACACCTTC. It yields the protein CASSIPQQAYGYTF.

V usage is TRBV12-3 or TRBV12-4 and J usage is TRBJ1-2, with D maybe TRBD1 (6 bases). The ends were cut back, 6 bases at V and 5 bases at J, with 13 bases in the middle. The CDR3 loop spans 13 amino acids. In nucleotides, the CDR3 is TGTGCCAGCAGGAGGACAGCTTTATATGGCTACACCTTC. Translated: CASRRTALYGYTF.

The chain carries TRBV28 and TRBJ1-2, with D unclear. This CDR3 region has 12 residues. V shed 6 bases and J shed 8 bases, with 13 bases lying between them. CDR1 MDHEN and CDR2 SYDVKM come from the germline V gene. Here the CDR3 DNA reads TGTGCCAGCAGGCGTCAAGGTGCCGGCTACACCTTC. Translating gives CASRRQGAGYTF.